These 18 T cell receptor beta chains were all obtained from the same sample, sequenced in a study of blood T cell repertoires in COVID-19 (dated by TCRdb to the early 2020s). The library came from the immunoSEQ multiplex PCR assay. This is the immuneACCESS table as TCRdb keeps it, with only in-frame sequences that have V and J called. A part of the clones is gone; compared with another copy, unresolved V genes explain less than half, and the rest is unexplained. The sample table lists some 530,000 clones, roughly 85% of them with a count of one. The ten largest make up more than 3% of the sample. Sequencing was performed on peripheral blood. These receptors all stem from a human donor in a cohort sampled during active COVID-19.

This clone was seen just once. The sample holds other DNA sequences that translate to the same CDR3. The chain is built from TRBV19 and TRBJ1-6, with 7 nucleotides matching TRBD1. V lost 5 bases to trimming and J lost 5 bases; unmatched junction nucleotides: 3. The CDR3 runs 14 residues. Looked up from germline, CDR1 is LNHDA and CDR2 is SQIVND (reference sequence). CDR3 in amino acids: CASSATGDNSPLHF. CDR3 coding DNA: TGTGCCAGTAGTGCCACAGGGGATAATTCACCCCTCCACTTT.

The CDR3 DNA sequence: TGTGCCAGCAGCGTCGGGACAGGTGCAAGTAGGGTCAATCAGCCCCAGCATTTT. Protein: CASSVGTGASRVNQPQHF. The chain is built from TRBV28 and TRBJ1-5; 8 bases line up with TRBD1. Looked up from germline, CDR1 is MDHEN and CDR2 is SYDVKM. There are 18 residues in the CDR3. The V gene end was trimmed by 6 bases and the J gene end by 3 bases; junction bases not matched to a gene: 16.

V gene TRBV23-1 combines with J gene TRBJ1-2; a weak D match, TRBD1 (5 bases). TRBV23-1 is an ORF for which the function is uncertain. The CDR3 is made up of 16 amino acids. Trimming left V 6 bases short and J 0 bases short, with 17 bases between. The CDR3 spells CASRPGLRPANYGYTF. DNA of the CDR3: TGCGCCAGCAGGCCGGGACTGAGGCCGGCTAACTATGGCTACACCTTC.

This chain links TRBV7-2 with TRBJ2-7; D is unresolved. The CDR3 spans 13 residues. Trimming shortened V by 2 bases and J by 6 bases, and 11 bases separated the two germline ends. Germline lookup yields CDR1 SGHTA and CDR2 FQGNSA. This CDR3 is CASSLTPNSEQYF. In nucleotides, the CDR3 is TGTGCCAGCAGCTTAACCCCCAATAGCGAGCAGTACTTC.

The chain employs TRBV5-6 and TRBJ2-1; D is possibly TRBD1 (5 bases). CDR1 is SGHDT, CDR2 YYEEEE, per germline. The length of the CDR3 is 12 residues. V dropped 4 bases and J dropped 7 bases, with 9 bases sitting between them. The CDR3 region has the DNA TGTGCCAGCAGCATCAGGGTAAATGAGCAGTTCTTC. This encodes CASSIRVNEQFF.

This clone came up once. The gene calls are TRBV5-1 and TRBJ2-3; D might be TRBD2 (6 bases). Deletions cut 6 bases from V and 4 bases from J, with 18 bases between. The CDR3 loop spans 15 amino acids. Germline lookup yields CDR1 SGHRS and CDR2 YFSETQ. The CDR3 loop is CASILGSGAADTQYF. As DNA, the CDR3 is TGCGCCAGCATCCTGGGCTCGGGAGCGGCAGATACGCAGTATTTT.

The CDR3 DNA reads TGTGCCTGGAGACGACTAGCGCTCAATGAGCAGTTCTTC. This gives the protein CAWRRLALNEQFF. This rearrangement joins TRBV30 to TRBJ2-1, with TRBD2 identical over 8 bases. The V gene end was trimmed by 3 bases and the J gene end by 6 bases; junction bases not matched to a gene: 4. Germline assignment: CDR1 GTSNPN and CDR2 SVGIG (reference sequence). The CDR3 runs 13 residues. The full variable domain, rest sourced from reference TRBV30 and TRBJ2-1, is SQTIHQWPATLVQPVGSPLSLECTVEGTSNPNLYWYRQAAGRGLQLLFYSVGIGQISSEVPQNLSASRPQDRQFILSSKKLLLSDSGFYLCAWRRLALNEQFFGPGTRLTVL.

The CDR3 DNA reads TGCGCCAGCAGCTTTGGGGGGGTTCCGTCCACAGATACGCAGTATTTT. It encodes CASSFGGVPSTDTQYF. The rearrangement joins TRBV5-1 to TRBJ2-3; 7 nucleotides align to TRBD2. V shed 2 bases, J shed 2 bases, and the junction held 8 bases outside the gene matches. Germline CDR1 and CDR2: SGHRS and YFSETQ. The CDR3 sequence is 16 residues long.

The V and J genes are TRBV7-2 and TRBJ1-2; 7 bases fit TRBD1. Germline V gene data show CDR1 as SGHTA and CDR2 as FQGNSA. V lost 1 base and J lost 3; bases outside the gene matches: 5. The CDR3 runs to 15 residues. The CDR3 here is CASSLGKGADYGYTF. The CDR3 DNA reads TGTGCCAGCAGCTTAGGCAAGGGGGCAGACTATGGCTACACCTTC.

The gene calls are TRBV7-2 and TRBJ1-5; possibly TRBD1 for D (6 bases). Trimming left V 3 bases short and J 1 base short, with 13 bases between. CDR1 is SGHTA and CDR2 is FQGNSA in the germline V gene. This CDR3 has 16 amino acids. This CDR3 reads CASSLGGTSSNQPQHF. The DNA for the CDR3 is TGTGCCAGCAGCTTGGGAGGGACATCGAGCAATCAGCCCCAGCATTTT.

CDR3 sequence (DNA): TGTGCCAGCAGTTTAGGACAGATAGATGAAAAACTGTTTTTT. It translates to CASSLGQIDEKLFF. The chain has TRBV27 and TRBJ1-4; D is perhaps TRBD1 (6 bases). CDR1 is MNHEY and CDR2 is SMNVEV in the germline V gene (reference sequence). V was cut by 2 bases and J by 6 bases, with 10 bases left in between. The CDR3 runs to 14 residues.

The genes are TRBV6-1 and TRBJ2-5, with D hard to call. Germline CDR1 reads MNHNS; CDR2 reads SASEGT. This CDR3 contains 13 residues. V lost 0 bases and J lost 0, with 2 bases in between. CDR3 protein: CASSEAYQETQYF. The CDR3 DNA follows: TGTGCCAGCAGTGAAGCCTACCAAGAGACCCAGTACTTC.

This clone was detected only once. The chain couples TRBV5-1 to TRBJ2-6; a possible D gene is TRBD1 (6 bases). This CDR3 region has 15 residues. CDR1 and CDR2 (germline): SGHRS, YFSETQ. Trimming removed 6 bases at V and 1 base at J, with 11 bases between. In nucleotides, the CDR3 is TGCGCCAGCACCGTTACAGGGTCTGGGGCCAACGTCCTGACTTTC. Its translation is CASTVTGSGANVLTF.

The chain carries TRBV19 and TRBJ1-2, with D possibly being TRBD1 (6 bases). Germline V lookup: CDR1 LNHDA, CDR2 SQIVND (reference sequence). Trimming pared 5 bases from V and 5 bases from J, leaving 6 bases between. CDR3 length: 11 residues. CDR3 protein: CASSQGYGYTF. In DNA form, the CDR3 reads TGTGCCAGTAGTCAGGGGTATGGCTACACCTTC.

The chain combines TRBV7-2 with TRBJ1-1; D is possibly TRBD1 (6 bases). The CDR3 spans 14 residues. Between the trimmed V and J ends, which lost 4 bases and 4 bases, there was a span of 13 bases. Germline V gene sequence: CDR1 SGHTA, CDR2 FQGNSA. The CDR3 loop reads CASSSGVLGTEAFF. The CDR3 region has the DNA TGTGCCAGCAGCTCAGGGGTTCTTGGCACTGAAGCTTTCTTT.

CDR3 region: CASSGSRGYGYTF. The CDR3 DNA sequence: TGTGCCAGCAGCGGGTCCAGGGGATATGGCTACACCTTC. The J gene is TRBJ1-2, the V gene TRBV25-1; D is possibly TRBD1 (6 bases). Trimming removed 6 bases at V and 5 bases at J, with 13 bases between. This CDR3 comprises 13 residues. In germline, CDR1 is MGHDK, CDR2 SYGVNS.

The rearrangement uses TRBV2 and TRBJ2-5, with 8 bases lining up with TRBD1. This CDR3 contains 14 residues. In germline, CDR1 is SNHLY, CDR2 FYNNEI. J was trimmed by 5 bases and V by 4 bases; bases with no gene match: 6. The CDR3 coding sequence is TGTGCCAGCAGTGCGACAGGGGTAACGGAGACCCAGTACTTC. Translating gives CASSATGVTETQYF. Variable domain in full (rest from reference TRBV2 and TRBJ2-5): EPEVTQTPSHQVTQMGQEVILRCVPISNHLYFYWYRQILGQKVEFLVSFYNNEISEKSEIFDDQFSVERPDGSNFTLKIRSTKLEDSAMYFCASSATGVTETQYFGPGTRLLVL.

This chain uses TRBV30 with TRBJ1-1; no firm D call. In germline, CDR1 is GTSNPN, CDR2 SVGIG (reference sequence). The germline V and J ends were trimmed by 4 bases and 0 bases, with 9 bases remaining between them. CDR3 size: 13 residues. The CDR3 reads CAWMGVMNTEAFF. The CDR3, as DNA: TGTGCCTGGATGGGAGTTATGAACACTGAAGCTTTCTTT.